This is a list of T cell receptor beta chains from one sample in a study of T cells in Graves' hyperthyroidism and ophthalmopathy. TCRdb re-called the multiplex PCR reads through MiXCR, storing one row per CDR3 protein. The data show around 290,000 distinct CDR3 sequences, with approximately 15% seen just once and over 50% held by the top ten. Sequenced: blood. The source of these receptors is an older woman with Graves' ophthalmopathy. CDR3s include the opening cysteine and the closing phenylalanine or tryptophan. The D gene is left open where the match is weak. Not every row has a clone size; where given, it reads once, few, many or a size class.

j_gene,v_gene,d_gene,len,abundance,CDR3nt,CDR3aa
TRBJ2-2,TRBV5-1,NA,13,NA,TGCGCCAGCACGCAGGGGAGGGTCGGGGAGCTGTTTTTT,CASTQGRVGELFF
TRBJ1-1,TRBV29-1,NA,15,few,TGCAGCGTTGAAGATCGACGCAGGGTGAACACTGAAGCTTTCTTT,CSVEDRRRVNTEAFF
TRBJ1-1,TRBV5-8,NA,13,NA,TGTGCCAGCAGCTTGGAAAGTGGAGGCGGATTCGTCTTT,CASSLESGGGFVF
TRBJ2-2,TRBV18,NA,13,many,TGTGCCAGCTCAAGCAGGCCGGACAGGGAGCTGTTTTTT,CASSSRPDRELFF
TRBJ2-1,TRBV7-2,TRBD1,15,many,TGTGCCAGCACCCCCCCCGGGACAGCCTACAATGAGCAGTTCTTC,CASTPPGTAYNEQFF
TRBJ2-1,TRBV15,TRBD2,15,NA,TGTGCCACCAGCTTAGCGGGGGTGTTCGACAATGAGCAGTTCTTC,CATSLAGVFDNEQFF
TRBJ1-2,TRBV20-1,TRBD1,13,NA,TGCAGTGCTAGCGGGACAGGGGTATTTGGCTACACCTTC,CSASGTGVFGYTF
TRBJ1-1,TRBV18,NA,15,many,TGTGCCAGCTCACTTCCAGGGAAGTTGGGAACTGAAGCTTTCTTT,CASSLPGKLGTEAFF
TRBJ1-6,TRBV7-9,NA,14,NA,TGTGCCAGCAGGATATTTGGGGATTTGACACCCCTCCACTTT,CASRIFGDLTPLHF
TRBJ2-7,TRBV12-3/TRBV12-4,NA,13,few,TGTGCCAGCAGTTTAGGACTCTGGAACGAGCAGTACTTC,CASSLGLWNEQYF
TRBJ2-5,TRBV2,NA,13,many,TGTGCCAGCAGTGACGTGGCCGAGGCGACCCAGTACTTC,CASSDVAEATQYF
TRBJ1-3,TRBV18,TRBD1,16,many,TGTGCCAGCTCACCGACAGGGGATCCCTCTGGAAACACCATATATTTT,CASSPTGDPSGNTIYF
TRBJ2-1,TRBV2,NA,11,many,TGTGCCAGCAGTAGTTGGGGTGAGCAGTTCTTC,CASSSWGEQFF
TRBJ2-3,TRBV20-1,TRBD2,15,many,TGCAGTGCTATCAAGCGGGGGGTTGGGTCCGATACGCAGTATTTT,CSAIKRGVGSDTQYF
TRBJ1-6,TRBV4-2,NA,16,NA,TGTGCCAGCAGCCCTCGGCCCGGGGATACCCTTCTGGCCCTCCACTTT,CASSPRPGDTLLALHF
TRBJ2-7,TRBV4-3,TRBD1,14,many,TGCGCCAGCAGCCCGATGACAGGGACCTACGAGCAGTACTTC,CASSPMTGTYEQYF
TRBJ1-5,TRBV19,TRBD1,17,NA,TGTGCCAGTAGTCGAACACAGGGGGCTCTTAGCAATCAGCCCCAGCATTTT,CASSRTQGALSNQPQHF
TRBJ2-7,TRBV3-1,TRBD1,17,NA,TGTGCCAGCAGCCAAGATTTCCCGACAGGGGGCCCGTACGAGCAGTACTTC,CASSQDFPTGGPYEQYF
TRBJ1-4,TRBV27,NA,18,many,TGTGCCAGCAGTTCCTGGACCGTTAAAGGGGGGTTAGACGAAAAACTGTTTTTT,CASSSWTVKGGLDEKLFF
TRBJ1-2,TRBV3-2,NA,14,NA,TGTGCCAGCAGTGTGGTGGGACAGTCCCCTGGCTACACCTTC,CASSVVGQSPGYTF
TRBJ1-4,TRBV12-3/TRBV12-4,NA,15,many,TGTGCCAGCAGTTTCCAAGGCTTAACTAATGAAAAACTGTTTTTT,CASSFQGLTNEKLFF
TRBJ2-3,TRBV6-1,TRBD2,15,many,TGTGCCAGCAGTGAGGCTAGCGGGAGCACAGATACGCAGTATTTT,CASSEASGSTDTQYF
TRBJ1-2,TRBV7-2,NA,14,many,TGTGCCAGCAGCTCTAGCGCAGCCAGGGGTGGCTACACCTTC,CASSSSAARGGYTF
TRBJ2-1,TRBV4-3,TRBD2,17,many,TGCGCCAGCAGCCAAGCCCGACTAGCGGGGCTTGGGAATGAGCAGTTCTTC,CASSQARLAGLGNEQFF
TRBJ2-3,TRBV11-3,NA,13,many,TGTGCCAGCAGCTTAGTCTTCACAGATACGCAGTATTTT,CASSLVFTDTQYF
TRBJ2-3,TRBV20-1,NA,15,NA,TGCAGTGCTAGAGAAGCAGGGGGGGGCACAGATACGCAGTATTTT,CSAREAGGGTDTQYF
TRBJ2-1,TRBV20-1,TRBD2,17,many,TGCAGTGCGCAGACTAGCGGGAGGGCCTCTTCCTACAATGAGCAGTTCTTC,CSAQTSGRASSYNEQFF
TRBJ2-1,TRBV7-9,TRBD2,17,NA,TGTGCCAGCAGCCCCTCTAGCGGGAGTAATTTGTGGAATGAGCAGTTCTTC,CASSPSSGSNLWNEQFF
TRBJ1-1,TRBV2,NA,15,many,TGTGCCAGCAGTGAAGCGGAGCGGATGAACACTGAAGCTTTCTTT,CASSEAERMNTEAFF
TRBJ2-7,TRBV6-9,NA,14,NA,TGTGCCAGCAGTTATACAGGCGGCCGGGCTGAGCAGTACTTC,CASSYTGGRAEQYF
TRBJ2-3,TRBV12-5,TRBD1,16,many,TGTGCTAGTGGACCTCAACAGGGGGCTGGCACAGATACGCAGTATTTT,CASGPQQGAGTDTQYF